Detailed here is one T cell receptor (beta chain). The data originate from a study of T cell changes during pregnancy in multiple sclerosis. Using immunoSEQ multiplex PCR, the repertoire was profiled, and TCRdb retains in-frame clones only, with some absent. The profile shows just under 80,000 clones, around 93% of them singletons. The TCR was taken from a female donor with multiple sclerosis, enrolled in a pregnancy study. Sequencing used peripheral blood, obtained in the first trimester of pregnancy.

For the CDR3, the DNA is TGTGCCAGCAGCTCGGACAGGAGGCCTAGCGAGACCCAGTACTTC. Protein sequence: CASSSDRRPSETQYF. The rearrangement links TRBV7-2 to TRBJ2-5, with 7 bases aligning to TRBD1. This CDR3 has 15 amino acids. Germline CDR1 and CDR2: SGHTA and FQGNSA. Unmatched junction bases numbered 10, after V lost 4 bases and J lost 5 bases.